This passage covers 14 T cell receptor beta chains from one sample sequenced in a study of blood T cell repertoires in COVID-19. Data came from immunoSEQ multiplex PCR; TCRdb stores just in-frame clones and leaves some out. The sample gives hundreds of thousands of clones, around nine tenths of which show up once; 3% to 4% is in the top ten. Sample: peripheral blood. Every receptor here comes from a woman in her late teens or twenties who had recovered from COVID-19.

In its sample, this clone was seen once. The chain has TRBV24-1 and TRBJ2-3; TRBD2 is a possible D gene (5 bases). Trimming removed 9 bases at V and 6 bases at J, with 18 bases between. Germline V gene data show CDR1 as KGHDR and CDR2 as SFDVKD. There are 14 residues in the CDR3. CDR3 loop: CATAVGVVSDTQYF. DNA for the CDR3: TGTGCCACCGCAGTGGGAGTGGTATCGGATACGCAGTATTTT.

This clone appeared a few times. Its ends do not fully match the called genes, so a read error is possible. The rearrangement joins TRBV5-1 to TRBJ2-5, with D perhaps matching TRBD2 (6 bases). The germline V gene encodes CDR1 SGHRS and CDR2 YFSETQ. This CDR3 is built from 13 residues. CDR3 DNA: TGCGCCAGCAGCTCACCGGCGACCCGGGAGACGCACTTC. Its protein product is CASSSPATRETHF.

The chain is built from TRBV7-2 and TRBJ1-2; D is undetermined. V dropped 6 bases and J dropped 8 bases, with 22 bases sitting between them. Germline assignment: CDR1 SGHTA and CDR2 FQGNSA. CDR3 size: 15 residues. The CDR3, as DNA: TGTGCCAGCAGTTACCAATTTGGGAGAACGATAGGCTACACCTTC. It yields the protein CASSYQFGRTIGYTF.

The J gene is TRBJ1-1, the V gene TRBV7-2, with 8 bases aligning to TRBD1. Trimming cost V 5 bases and J 0 bases; bases outside gene matches: 14. Germline V CDR1 and CDR2: SGHTA, FQGNSA. The CDR3 spans 18 residues. This CDR3 reads CASSGRGTGWRVNTEAFF. In DNA, the CDR3 is TGTGCCAGCAGCGGACGAGGGACAGGTTGGAGGGTGAACACTGAAGCTTTCTTT.

The table lists this clone with a count of one. The chain has TRBV15 and TRBJ2-2, with 8 nucleotides matching TRBD1. The CDR3 totals 14 residues. Germline V lookup: CDR1 LNHNV, CDR2 YYDKDF (reference sequence). The junction had 4 bases not matched to a gene; V was cut back by 3 bases and J by 7 bases. CDR3 residues: CATSSDRGIGELFF. CDR3 bases: TGTGCCACCAGCAGCGACAGGGGAATCGGGGAGCTGTTTTTT. Together with reference TRBV15 and TRBJ2-2, the CDR3 gives the full variable domain: DAMVIQNPRYQVTQFGKPVTLSCSQTLNHNVMYWYQQKSSQAPKLLFHYYDKDFNNEADTPDNFQSRRPNTSFCFLDIRSPGLGDTAMYLCATSSDRGIGELFFGEGSRLTVL.

This clone was counted a single time. This sequence joins TRBV5-4 and TRBJ2-2; a possible D gene is TRBD1 (6 bases). Germline V lookup: CDR1 SGHNT, CDR2 YYREEE (reference sequence). Trimming cost V 4 bases and J 0 bases, with 13 bases left between them. The CDR3 is 16 amino acids. CDR3 nucleotide sequence: TGTGCCAGCAGCCCTGGGCAGGGGTCGAACACCGGGGAGCTGTTTTTT. It is translated as CASSPGQGSNTGELFF.

In DNA, the CDR3 is TGTGCCAGCTCACCACCATCCGGGACAGACGCTTTCTTT. It encodes CASSPPSGTDAFF. The gene calls are TRBV18 and TRBJ1-1; 7 bases map to TRBD1. V lost 0 bases and J lost 11; bases outside the gene matches: 6. The CDR3 extends over 13 amino acids. Germline V gene data show CDR1 as KGHSH and CDR2 as LQKENI.

The rearrangement uses TRBV19 and TRBJ1-5; D is perhaps TRBD1 (6 bases). This CDR3 has 18 residues. Trimming removed 5 bases from V and 0 bases from J, with 20 bases in between. Germline V gene lookup returns CDR1 LNHDA and CDR2 SQIVND (reference sequence). The DNA for the CDR3 is TGTGCCAGTAGTCAAGTAGTCAGACAGGTCTCTAGCAATCAGCCCCAGCATTTT. Protein sequence: CASSQVVRQVSSNQPQHF. Variable domain in full (rest from reference TRBV19 and TRBJ1-5): DGGITQSPKYLFRKEGQNVTLSCEQNLNHDAMYWYRQDPGQGLRLIYYSQIVNDFQKGDIAEGYSVSREKKESFPLTVTSAQKNPTAFYLCASSQVVRQVSSNQPQHFGDGTRLSIL.

The J gene is TRBJ2-5, the V gene TRBV7-9; the D is unclear. This CDR3 has 12 residues. V was clipped by 5 bases and J by 5 bases, with 9 bases between them. In germline, CDR1 is SEHNR, CDR2 FQNEAQ (reference sequence). The CDR3 spells CASSLRFETQYF. The CDR3 DNA sequence: TGTGCCAGCAGCCTACGTTTTGAGACCCAGTACTTC.

The chain links TRBV4-3 to TRBJ1-3, with 7 positions matching TRBD1. In germline, CDR1 is LGHNA, CDR2 YSLEER. Losses at the gene ends were 0 bases for V and 2 bases for J; bases not matched to a gene: 4. This CDR3 region has 16 residues. This CDR3 is CASSQEGGSTGNTIYF. The CDR3, as DNA: TGCGCCAGCAGCCAAGAAGGGGGCTCTACTGGAAACACCATATATTTT.

The CDR3 bases are TGCGCCAGCAGCCAAGATAGCAGGGGACGTGAGACCCAGTACTTC. Encoded protein: CASSQDSRGRETQYF. J is TRBJ2-5 and V is TRBV4-3; tentatively, D is TRBD1 (6 bases). Germline V gene sequence: CDR1 LGHNA, CDR2 YSLEER. The CDR3 has 15 amino acids. The germline V and J ends were trimmed by 0 bases and 5 bases, with 13 bases remaining between them.

This rearrangement joins TRBV7-2 to TRBJ1-5; D is unclear. Germline loops: CDR1 SGHTA, CDR2 FQGNSA. With 1 base removed from V and 7 bases from J, the gap between germline ends came to 11 bases. The CDR3 is made up of 14 amino acids. The CDR3 coding sequence is TGTGCCAGCAGCTTAGGGCGGCTATCCCAGCCCCAGCATTTT. It specifies CASSLGRLSQPQHF.

The V call is TRBV9, the J call TRBJ2-2; a weak D match, TRBD1 (6 bases). Germline V lookup: CDR1 SGDLS, CDR2 YYNGEE. The CDR3 extends over 14 amino acids. Trimming shortened V by 4 bases and J by 4 bases, and 11 bases separated the two germline ends. The CDR3: CASSRAGVTGELFF. CDR3 coding DNA: TGTGCCAGCAGCCGAGCAGGGGTCACCGGGGAGCTGTTTTTT.

V and J are TRBV5-6 and TRBJ2-3, with 9 nucleotides matching TRBD2. This CDR3 is built from 15 residues. The junction had 4 bases not matched to a gene; V was cut back by 2 bases and J by 3 bases. Germline V gene data show CDR1 as SGHDT and CDR2 as YYEEEE. The CDR3 loop is CASSFAGGPTDTQYF. CDR3 bases: TGTGCCAGCAGCTTCGCGGGAGGGCCAACAGATACGCAGTATTTT.